The following is a TCR beta chain sequence with its context. The antigen is undetermined. These data come from a study of T-cell reconstitution after alpha-beta-depleted transplantation in children. Unique molecular identifiers were built into the TCRbeta library. MiXCR was run by TCRdb on the PCR reads, yielding one entry per CDR3 protein. This table holds 90,000 to 100,000 distinct CDR3 sequences, more than 20% found once. The study's findings and limits: Counts and diversity of T cells one year after transplant came mostly from newly produced T cells. Surviving recipient T cells and thymic progenitors produced the high day-60 TCRbeta diversity seen in some patients.

The sequencing used PBMCs, collected before TCRalphabeta/CD19-depleted stem cell transplant. The TCR comes from a boy between 2 and 10 years old with acute lymphoblastic leukemia, due to receive a stem cell transplant.

CDR3 DNA sequence: TGTGCCAGCAGCCGTAGTGGGGCAGATACGCAGTATTTT. It encodes CASSRSGADTQYF. This chain connects TRBV3-1 to TRBJ2-3; no clear D gene. Germline CDR1 and CDR2: LGHDT and YNNKEL (reference sequence). This CDR3 spans 13 amino acids. Trimming took off 4 bases at V and 4 bases at J, with 9 bases between the two ends.